These 30 T cell receptor beta chains originate from one sample sequenced in a study of T cells in Graves' hyperthyroidism and ophthalmopathy. TCR beta CDR3 region amplification was performed from RNA transcripts. An initial round of RT-PCR targeting the TCR CDR3 relied on the HTBI primer set. TCRdb processed the multiplex PCR reads anew with MiXCR; each CDR3 protein has one entry. The table lists hundreds of thousands of distinct CDR3 sequences, 14% of them singletons. Sequencing input: blood. Receptors originate from a woman between 18 and 30 years old with Graves' hyperthyroidism.

This clonotype was seen at least ten times. The chain carries TRBV18 and TRBJ1-1; D gene uncertain. Germline V gives CDR1 KGHSH, CDR2 LQKENI. The CDR3 loop spans 14 amino acids. V lost 7 bases and J 1 base, leaving 13 bases between the germline ends. In DNA, the CDR3 is TGTGCCAGCTATCTGCTGGAATCGAACACTGAAGCTTTCTTT. This sequence encodes CASYLLESNTEAFF.

This clonotype has ten or more counts. The V gene is TRBV6-2 or TRBV6-3, the J gene TRBJ1-1; the D is unclear. The CDR3 is made up of 13 amino acids. Germline-derived CDR1 and CDR2 are MNHEY and SVGEGT. Trimming cost V 2 bases and J 8 bases, with 12 bases left between them. CDR3 DNA: TGTGCCAGCAGTTACGAATCGGCCGGCGAAGCTTTCTTT. Translating it yields CASSYESAGEAFF.

This clonotype was found many times. The J gene is TRBJ2-7, the V gene TRBV5-1; D call uncertain. Germline assignment: CDR1 SGHRS and CDR2 YFSETQ. The V end was cut by 0 bases, the J end by 0 bases, with 7 bases between. CDR3 length: 14 residues. The CDR3 loop is CASSLGWTSYEQYF. The DNA of the CDR3 is TGCGCCAGCAGCTTGGGATGGACCTCCTACGAGCAGTACTTC.

This clonotype was counted many times. The V gene is TRBV5-1, the J gene TRBJ2-1; 8 bases fit TRBD2. V was clipped by 3 bases and J by 9 bases; unmatched bases: 17. The CDR3 has 17 residues. Germline CDR1 SGHRS, CDR2 YFSETQ. This chain's CDR3 is CASSYMVREGYGGEQFF. CDR3 in DNA: TGCGCCAGCAGCTATATGGTCCGGGAGGGTTATGGGGGTGAGCAGTTCTTC.

This chain connects TRBV18 to TRBJ2-5, with D perhaps matching TRBD2 (6 bases). The V gene lost 3 bases and the J gene lost 2 bases, with 10 bases spanning the gap. The CDR3 has 14 amino acids. The V gene's germline CDR1 is KGHSH and CDR2 LQKENI. CDR3 DNA: TGTGCCAGCTCACCGCTAGCGAGACAAGAGACCCAGTACTTC. Translated: CASSPLARQETQYF.

The CDR3 region has the DNA TGTGCCAGCAGCCAAGATCTCGGGCGGGTGAACACCGGGGAGCTGTTTTTT. It encodes CASSQDLGRVNTGELFF. V is TRBV3-1 and J is TRBJ2-2, with D perhaps matching TRBD2 (5 bases). The V and J ends lost 0 bases and 1 base respectively, with 12 bases between them. This CDR3 is 17 amino acids long. CDR1 is LGHDT, CDR2 YNNKEL, per germline (reference sequence).

This chain uses TRBV5-1 with TRBJ2-3; tentative D call: TRBD2 (6 bases). The CDR3 runs to 14 residues. The germline V and J ends were trimmed by 4 bases and 6 bases, with 15 bases remaining between them. Germline loops: CDR1 SGHRS, CDR2 YFSETQ. CDR3 nucleotides: TGCGCCAGCAGCGGGACTCCCAGAGGGGATACGCAGTATTTT. This gives the protein CASSGTPRGDTQYF.

This chain links TRBV24-1 with TRBJ2-7, with no clear D. The CDR3 spans 12 residues. Germline V gene sequence: CDR1 KGHDR, CDR2 SFDVKD. Trimming left V 3 bases short and J 1 base short, with 3 bases between. The CDR3 loop reads CATSDQSYEQYF. In nucleotides, the CDR3 is TGTGCCACCAGTGATCAGTCCTACGAGCAGTACTTC.

This rearrangement joins TRBV19 to TRBJ2-3; 14 bases fit TRBD2. Germline V gives CDR1 LNHDA, CDR2 SQIVND (reference sequence). The trim removed 6 bases at V and 8 bases at J, leaving 13 bases unmatched. The CDR3 consists of 17 residues. The CDR3 protein is CASRLSGLAGAKATQYF. In DNA, the CDR3 is TGTGCCAGTAGATTATCGGGACTAGCGGGAGCAAAAGCTACGCAGTATTTT.

This clonotype was recorded many times. The chain employs TRBV5-1 and TRBJ2-3; possibly TRBD2 for D (5 bases). The germline V and J ends were trimmed by 1 base and 0 bases, with 12 bases remaining between them. The CDR3 covers 16 residues. Germline V gene lookup returns CDR1 SGHRS and CDR2 YFSETQ. The CDR3 is CASSLSLAVSTDTQYF. The CDR3 DNA is TGCGCCAGCAGCTTGTCCCTAGCAGTTAGCACAGATACGCAGTATTTT.

This clonotype occurred many times. The chain employs TRBV7-8 and TRBJ2-7; the D gene is possibly TRBD1 (6 bases). This CDR3 region has 15 residues. V dropped 1 base and J dropped 0 bases, with 10 bases sitting between them. CDR1 is SGHVS and CDR2 is FQNEAQ in the germline V gene. The DNA of the CDR3 is TGTGCCAGCAGCTTAGGGCAGGGGTTCTCCTACGAGCAGTACTTC. Its protein is CASSLGQGFSYEQYF.

This clonotype has ten or more counts. The chain uses TRBV5-5 and TRBJ2-5; D possibly corresponds to TRBD2 (5 bases). Trimming cost V 0 bases and J 5 bases, with 14 bases left between them. This CDR3 is built from 15 residues. Germline V lookup: CDR1 SGHKS, CDR2 YYEKEE (reference sequence). The CDR3 reads CASSLAQRHGETQYF. In DNA, the CDR3 is TGTGCCAGCAGCTTGGCCCAGCGGCATGGGGAGACCCAGTACTTC.

This clonotype was found many times. This chain joins TRBV6-1 and TRBJ1-4; TRBD1 might be the D (5 bases). CDR1 is MNHNS and CDR2 is SASEGT in the germline V gene. CDR3 length equals 17 residues. The ends were cut back, 6 bases at V and 5 bases at J, with 22 bases in the middle. The CDR3 DNA reads TGTGCCAGCAGCCCCCACCCCCGACGGGGCGCGAATGAAAAACTGTTTTTT. This codes for CASSPHPRRGANEKLFF.

This clonotype was recorded at least ten times. The genes are TRBV6-2 or TRBV6-3 and TRBJ2-7; 9 nucleotides agree with TRBD1. CDR3 size: 15 residues. CDR1 MNHEY and CDR2 SVGEGT come from the germline V gene. V shed 2 bases and J 2 bases; nucleotides not matched to a gene: 4. The CDR3 protein is CASSYPDRGTYEQYF. The CDR3 nucleotides are TGTGCCAGCAGTTACCCGGACAGGGGTACCTACGAGCAGTACTTC.

This chain joins TRBV7-9 and TRBJ2-2, with D maybe TRBD2 (5 bases). V lost 5 bases, J lost 4 bases, and 17 bases lay in between. Germline CDR1 reads SEHNR; CDR2 reads FQNEAQ (reference sequence). This CDR3 spans 16 amino acids. CDR3 loop: CASSRPRDFLTGELFF. CDR3 DNA: TGTGCCAGCAGCCGACCCCGGGATTTTCTCACCGGGGAGCTGTTTTTT.

This clonotype turned up a few times. The chain combines TRBV29-1 with TRBJ2-1, with 8 bases lining up with TRBD1. The germline CDR1 and CDR2 sequences are SQVTM and ANQGSEA. V trimming: 6 bases; J trimming: 10 bases; junction bases outside the gene matches: 8. The CDR3 has 12 residues. CDR3 nucleotides: TGCAGCGTCGACAGGGGCCCCGGGGAGCAGTTCTTC. Its translation: CSVDRGPGEQFF.

This clonotype has ten or more counts. The J gene is TRBJ2-2, the V gene TRBV28, with D tentatively TRBD1 (6 bases). The CDR3 totals 16 residues. Looked up from germline, CDR1 is MDHEN and CDR2 is SYDVKM. The V and J ends lost 0 bases and 0 bases respectively, with 8 bases between them. CDR3 in amino acids: CASSLWQGTNTGELFF. In nucleotides, the CDR3 is TGTGCCAGCAGTTTATGGCAGGGGACGAACACCGGGGAGCTGTTTTTT.

The chain combines TRBV28 with TRBJ1-1, with 7 positions matching TRBD1. There are 14 residues in the CDR3. J gave up 0 bases and V 7 bases, and 5 bases lay outside the gene matches. Germline CDR1 and CDR2: MDHEN and SYDVKM. CDR3 DNA sequence: TGTGCCAGCACCACAGGGGTTTTGAACACTGAAGCTTTCTTT. The encoded protein is CASTTGVLNTEAFF.

This chain joins TRBV6-5 and TRBJ2-2; 9 nucleotides match TRBD1. The CDR3 has 18 amino acids. Trimming removed 0 bases from V and 7 bases from J; junction bases left unmatched: 12. From germline, CDR1 is MNHEY and CDR2 SVGAGI. The CDR3 DNA is TGTGCCAGCAGTTACTCGTTGCAGAGGACAGGGGCAAGCGGGGAGCTGTTTTTT. It specifies CASSYSLQRTGASGELFF.

The rearrangement uses TRBV20-1 and TRBJ2-1; 9 nucleotides align to TRBD2. Germline assignment: CDR1 DFQATT and CDR2 SNEGSKA (reference sequence). This CDR3 comprises 15 residues. After removal of 1 base from V and 8 bases from J, the junction contained 9 bases not matched to a gene. The CDR3 reads CSARGGSGSWDEQFF. The DNA for the CDR3 is TGCAGTGCTAGAGGAGGTAGCGGGAGTTGGGATGAGCAGTTCTTC.

V gene TRBV29-1 combines with J gene TRBJ2-7; TRBD2 is a possible D gene (5 bases). The CDR3 has 14 amino acids. The V gene lost 4 bases and the J gene lost 3 bases, with 16 bases spanning the gap. Germline CDR1 reads SQVTM; CDR2 reads ANQGSEA. Here the CDR3 DNA reads TGCAGCGTTGGAGGGTCCCTGAGGGACTACGAGCAGTACTTC. Translated: CSVGGSLRDYEQYF.

This clonotype has ten or more counts. V is TRBV5-6 and J is TRBJ1-3; tentative D call: TRBD1 (5 bases). The germline V gene has CDR1 SGHDT and CDR2 YYEEEE. The germline V and J ends were trimmed by 0 bases and 8 bases, with 12 bases remaining between them. This CDR3 comprises 14 residues. CDR3 region: CASSLGPRADTIYF. CDR3 DNA: TGTGCCAGCAGCTTGGGTCCCAGGGCGGACACCATATATTTT.

This clonotype was counted many times. The chain joins TRBV7-2 to TRBJ1-2; unclear D gene. Germline V CDR1 and CDR2: SGHTA, FQGNSA. Trimming took off 5 bases at V and 5 bases at J, with 9 bases between the two ends. The CDR3 is 12 amino acids. CDR3 sequence reads: CASSVTGYGYTF. The DNA of the CDR3 is TGTGCCAGCAGCGTCACTGGGTATGGCTACACCTTC.

This chain links TRBV12-3 or TRBV12-4 with TRBJ1-5; D is possibly TRBD1 (5 bases). V was clipped by 5 bases and J by 2 bases, with 19 bases between them. The CDR3 loop spans 17 amino acids. The CDR3 loop is CASSPELGGGGNQPQHF. CDR3 nucleotides: TGTGCCAGCAGTCCCGAGTTGGGGGGTGGAGGCAATCAGCCCCAGCATTTT.

The sample holds many counts of this clonotype. J is TRBJ2-4 and V is TRBV2, with D unresolved. The V gene's germline CDR1 is SNHLY and CDR2 FYNNEI. V dropped 2 bases and J dropped 0 bases, with 14 bases sitting between them. The CDR3 has 17 residues. The DNA of the CDR3 is TGTGCCAGCAGTGAAAATCTTCCGGAACTAGCCAAAAACATTCAGTACTTC. It is translated as CASSENLPELAKNIQYF.

This clonotype was counted between two and nine times. This chain uses TRBV9 with TRBJ2-3; 9 bases fit TRBD2. The CDR3 contains 18 residues. Germline V gene data show CDR1 as SGDLS and CDR2 as YYNGEE. The J segment lost 6 bases and the V segment lost 0 bases, leaving 14 bases of the junction unmatched. The CDR3 spells CASSVAPGLAGLRDTQYF. Here the CDR3 DNA reads TGTGCCAGCAGCGTAGCCCCCGGTCTAGCGGGATTGAGGGATACGCAGTATTTT. Looking up the rest from reference TRBV9 and TRBJ2-3 gives the full variable domain: DSGVTQTPKHLITATGQRVTLRCSPRSGDLSVYWYQQSLDQGLQFLIQYYNGEERAKGNILERFSAQQFPDLHSELNLSSLELGDSALYFCASSVAPGLAGLRDTQYFGPGTRLTVL.

The V and J genes are TRBV5-1 and TRBJ2-3, with 9 bases identical to TRBD2. Germline values: CDR1 SGHRS, CDR2 YFSETQ. The CDR3 consists of 16 residues. V dropped 5 bases and J dropped 4; count of bases not matched to a gene: 11. CDR3 region: CASRRRAGGGPDTQYF. Here the CDR3 DNA reads TGCGCCAGCAGGCGCCGAGCGGGGGGTGGGCCAGATACGCAGTATTTT.

J is TRBJ2-7 and V is TRBV5-1; TRBD2 is a possible D gene (6 bases). In germline, CDR1 is SGHRS, CDR2 YFSETQ. The CDR3 extends over 14 amino acids. V lost 5 bases and J 6 bases, leaving 18 bases between the germline ends. The chain's CDR3 is CASSLTAGSREQYF. Written as DNA, the CDR3 is TGCGCCAGCAGTTTGACGGCGGGATCTCGCGAGCAGTACTTC.

This clonotype was counted at least ten times. The genes are TRBV3-1 and TRBJ1-2; D not certain. Trimming took 3 bases from V and 8 from J, leaving 19 bases between them. This CDR3 region has 15 residues. From germline, CDR1 is LGHDT and CDR2 YNNKEL (reference sequence). CDR3 sequence (DNA): TGTGCCAGCAGCCATTCCCCGGACCCGAGCCAAGGCTACACCTTC. Its protein product is CASSHSPDPSQGYTF.

This clonotype was seen a few times. The chain is built from TRBV5-1 and TRBJ1-3; D might be TRBD1 (6 bases). The germline V gene encodes CDR1 SGHRS and CDR2 YFSETQ. Trimming pared 4 bases from V and 4 bases from J, leaving 18 bases between. This CDR3 has 16 residues. CDR3 amino acids: CASSPTGKGSGNTIYF. The CDR3 DNA sequence: TGCGCCAGCAGCCCTACAGGGAAGGGGAGCGGAAACACCATATATTTT.